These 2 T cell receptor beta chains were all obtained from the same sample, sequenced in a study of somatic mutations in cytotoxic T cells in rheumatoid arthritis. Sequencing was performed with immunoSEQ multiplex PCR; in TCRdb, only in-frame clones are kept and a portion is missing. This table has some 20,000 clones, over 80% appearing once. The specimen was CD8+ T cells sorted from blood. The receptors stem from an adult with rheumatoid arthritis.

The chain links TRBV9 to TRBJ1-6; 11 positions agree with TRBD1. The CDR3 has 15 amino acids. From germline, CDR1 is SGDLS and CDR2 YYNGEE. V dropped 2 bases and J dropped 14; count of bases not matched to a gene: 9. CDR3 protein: CASSVDGTGGMALHF. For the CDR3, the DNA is TGTGCCAGCAGCGTCGATGGGACAGGGGGTATGGCCCTCCACTTT. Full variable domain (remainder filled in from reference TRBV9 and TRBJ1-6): DSGVTQTPKHLITATGQRVTLRCSPRSGDLSVYWYQQSLDQGLQFLIQYYNGEERAKGNILERFSAQQFPDLHSELNLSSLELGDSALYFCASSVDGTGGMALHFGNGTRLTVT.

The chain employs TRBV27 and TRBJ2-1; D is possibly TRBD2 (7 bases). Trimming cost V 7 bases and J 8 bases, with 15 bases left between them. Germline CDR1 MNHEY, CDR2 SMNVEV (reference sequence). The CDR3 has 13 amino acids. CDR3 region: CASIGGGSDEQFF. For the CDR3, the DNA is TGTGCCAGCATAGGGGGAGGGTCGGATGAGCAGTTCTTC.